This T cell receptor beta chain was sequenced for a study of blood T cells in healthy people across ages. The sample holds a few counts of this clonotype. Germline CDR1 KGHDR, CDR2 SFDVKD. J gave up 3 bases and V 10 bases, and 9 bases lay outside the gene matches. The CDR3 extends over 14 amino acids. Alongside a J-beta primer mix, a sample-barcoded 5' primer served in a second PCR lasting roughly 7 to 12 cycles. TCRdb reanalysed the 5' RACE reads using MiXCR and keeps one entry per CDR3 protein. The sample yields around 800,000 distinct CDR3 sequences, roughly 25% seen once. A further study also used this sample, focusing on T cells of mothers and their children.

Sample: blood. The TCR originated in a boy aged 10-17 years in good health. The chain recombines TRBV24-1 with TRBJ1-1; 8 positions agree with TRBD1. Written as DNA, the CDR3 is TGTGCCACGCGGGACAGGTTGGGTGACACTGAAGCTTTCTTT. Amino acids: CATRDRLGDTEAFF.